Listed here are 18 T cell receptor beta chains from one sample, sequenced in a study of CD8+CD57+ T cells in acquired aplastic anemia (dated by TCRdb to 2016 to 2018). The run used an Illumina HiSeq 2000. Genomic DNA was used as template for profiling of TCR beta VDJ combinations and CDR3 sequences. TCRdb applied fastp at Q25 and MiXCR to the public reads, then kept only in-frame beta chains. Every CDR3 protein is listed once, alongside the most common genes and DNA of its rows. This sample lists about 130,000 distinct CDR3 sequences; roughly two fifths were detected once. The ten largest clones take up around 8.4% of the sample. Sample: sorted CD4+, CD8+, or CD8+CD57+ T cells (not recorded which) from PBMCs. The receptors come from a human donor in good health, serving as a control.

This chain joins TRBV20-1 and TRBJ2-7, with 12 positions matching TRBD2. This CDR3 contains 13 residues. V lost 3 bases and J lost 5; bases outside the gene matches: 2. In germline, CDR1 is DFQATT, CDR2 SNEGSKA (reference sequence). CDR3 residues: CSARRLAGDEQYF. CDR3 nucleotides: TGCAGTGCTAGGAGACTAGCGGGGGACGAGCAGTACTTC.

This sequence joins TRBV20-1 and TRBJ2-5; 8 nucleotides agree with TRBD2. Germline values: CDR1 DFQATT, CDR2 SNEGSKA (reference sequence). This CDR3 region has 14 residues. J was trimmed by 5 bases and V by 4 bases; bases with no gene match: 9. The CDR3 protein is CSAKAGGLVETQYF. The CDR3 DNA reads TGCAGTGCTAAGGCGGGGGGTCTCGTGGAGACCCAGTACTTC.

Many counts were recorded for this clonotype. The chain combines TRBV5-4 with TRBJ1-3; a weak D match, TRBD1 (5 bases). This CDR3 spans 12 amino acids. CDR1 is SGHNT, CDR2 YYREEE, per germline (reference sequence). The V end lost 4 bases, the J end lost 4 bases, and 6 bases lay between the germline ends. The CDR3 protein is CASSGDGNTIYF. In DNA form, the CDR3 reads TGTGCCAGCAGCGGGGACGGAAACACCATATATTTT.

With regard to this clonotype: The junction departs from germline at one end; a sequencing error may be responsible. V and J are TRBV7-2 and TRBJ2-3, with 12 bases identical to TRBD2. CDR1 is SGHTA and CDR2 is FQGNSA in the germline V gene. The length of the CDR3 is 16 residues. The CDR3 loop reads CASSLQTSGGTDTLYF. CDR3 bases: TGTGCCAGCAGCTTGCAGACTAGCGGGGGCACAGATACGCTGTATTTT.

The table lists this clonotype with many counts. This sequence joins TRBV6-1 and TRBJ1-2, with 7 bases aligning to TRBD1. The CDR3 contains 14 residues. The trim removed 8 bases at V and 0 bases at J, leaving 6 bases unmatched. Germline CDR1 and CDR2: MNHNS and SASEGT. The CDR3 loop reads CASVGTAANYGYTF. CDR3 sequence (DNA): TGTGCCAGCGTCGGGACAGCTGCTAACTATGGCTACACCTTC.

Note on this clonotype: This may arise from a read error, as a much more abundant clone is one base away. CDR3 protein: CASSLGGQGGKGTQYF. Here the CDR3 DNA reads TGTGCCAGCAGCTTGGGTGGGCAGGGTGGAAAAGGGACCCAGTACTTC. This chain connects TRBV7-9 to TRBJ2-5, with a tentative D call TRBD1 (5 bases). Germline lookup yields CDR1 SEHNR and CDR2 FQNEAQ (reference sequence). Trimming took 3 bases from V and 7 from J, leaving 21 bases between them. There are 16 residues in the CDR3.

As concerns this clonotype: This may be a read error: a much more frequent sequence differs by one nucleotide. V gene TRBV5-1 combines with J gene TRBJ1-1; no definite D call. Germline lookup yields CDR1 SGHRS and CDR2 YFSETQ. Deletions cut 4 bases from V and 0 bases from J, with 13 bases between. The CDR3 has 15 amino acids. CDR3 amino acids: CASSTENSMNTEAFF. The CDR3 nucleotides are TGCGCCAGCAGCACAGAGAATTCAATGAACACTGAAGCTTTCTTT. The variable domain in full, with the rest retrieved from reference TRBV5-1 and TRBJ1-1, is KAGVTQTPRYLIKTRGQQVTLSCSPISGHRSVSWYQQTPGQGLQFLFEYFSETQRNKGNFPGRFSGRQFSNSRSEMNVSTLELGDSALYLCASSTENSMNTEAFFGQGTRLTVV.

This clonotype has a handful of counts. The V gene is TRBV27, the J gene TRBJ1-2, with unresolved D. Germline loops: CDR1 MNHEY, CDR2 SMNVEV (reference sequence). The V end lost 4 bases, the J end lost 7 bases, and 25 bases lay between the germline ends. The CDR3 is 17 amino acids. The DNA for the CDR3 is TGTGCCAGCAGTTCCCCTACCCGCCACGGCCCCGCCGGTGGCTACACCTTC. Its protein is CASSSPTRHGPAGGYTF.

Many counts were recorded for this clonotype. The rearrangement joins TRBV20-1 to TRBJ2-3; TRBD1 agrees at 8 bases. V shed 5 bases and J 4 bases; nucleotides not matched to a gene: 8. This CDR3 has 14 residues. Germline lookup yields CDR1 DFQATT and CDR2 SNEGSKA (reference sequence). The CDR3 region has the DNA TGCAGTGCTCCAAGGACAGGGAGCTCAGATACGCAGTATTTT. It specifies CSAPRTGSSDTQYF.

V and J are TRBV5-4 and TRBJ1-1, with TRBD1 identical over 8 bases. V lost 0 bases to trimming and J lost 0 bases; unmatched junction nucleotides: 4. Looked up from germline, CDR1 is SGHNT and CDR2 is YYREEE (reference sequence). The CDR3 runs 16 residues. The CDR3 sequence: CASSLDGTGVNTEAFF. The DNA for the CDR3 is TGTGCCAGCAGCTTGGACGGGACAGGCGTGAACACTGAAGCTTTCTTT. Using reference TRBV5-4 and TRBJ1-1 for the parts outside the CDR3, the full variable domain is ETGVTQSPTHLIKTRGQQVTLRCSSQSGHNTVSWYQQALGQGPQFIFQYYREEENGRGNFPPRFSGLQFPNYSSELNVNALELDDSALYLCASSLDGTGVNTEAFFGQGTRLTVV.

This clonotype appeared many times. The CDR3 DNA follows: TGTGCCAGCAGTTTAAGCCCGGGCACAGATACGCAGTATTTT. The encoded protein is CASSLSPGTDTQYF. The V gene is TRBV9, the J gene TRBJ2-3, with no clear D. Trimming cost V 5 bases and J 1 base, with 11 bases left between them. Germline CDR1 SGDLS, CDR2 YYNGEE. CDR3 length equals 14 residues.

This clonotype was detected ten times or more. The chain combines TRBV7-9 with TRBJ1-3; weak D call: TRBD1 (5 bases). Trimming cost V 3 bases and J 1 base, with 7 bases left between them. From germline, CDR1 is SEHNR and CDR2 FQNEAQ (reference sequence). The CDR3 is made up of 14 amino acids. The CDR3 is CASSFQGSGNTIYF. DNA for the CDR3: TGTGCCAGCAGCTTTCAGGGTTCTGGAAACACCATATATTTT.

The chain uses TRBV19 and TRBJ1-1, with D uncertain. Per germline, CDR1 LNHDA and CDR2 SQIVND (reference sequence). The V end lost 3 bases, the J end lost 4 bases, and 12 bases lay between the germline ends. CDR3 length: 14 amino acids. CDR3 DNA: TGTGCCAGTAGTATCTTGGCAGCGGGCACTGAAGCTTTCTTT. As protein: CASSILAAGTEAFF.

This clonotype showed up many times. The J gene is TRBJ1-2, the V gene TRBV12-3 or TRBV12-4, with no clear D. This CDR3 is built from 15 residues. The V end was cut by 2 bases, the J end by 0 bases, with 10 bases between. Here the CDR3 DNA reads TGTGCCAGCAGTTTATCGGGAACCACTAACTATGGCTACACCTTC. Translation: CASSLSGTTNYGYTF.

This clonotype was recorded at least ten times. This chain joins TRBV7-2 and TRBJ2-5, with 8 bases fitting TRBD1. This CDR3 is built from 15 residues. V lost 1 base, J lost 2 bases, and 3 bases stayed unmatched. Germline values: CDR1 SGHTA, CDR2 FQGNSA. The CDR3 loop is CASSLVGTGQETQYF. CDR3 DNA: TGTGCCAGCAGCTTAGTCGGGACAGGTCAAGAGACCCAGTACTTC.

Details on this clonotype: Given a much more abundant clone one base away, this may be a read error. The V and J genes are TRBV6-5 and TRBJ1-2; 7 bases map to TRBD1. This CDR3 region has 13 residues. CDR1 and CDR2 (germline): MNHEY, SVGAGI. The CDR3 is CASSLQGYYDYTF. The CDR3 DNA reads TGTGCCAGCAGTTTACAGGGGTACTATGACTACACCTTC.

The CDR3 DNA reads as TGTGCCACCAGCAGAAAGCGACAGGGGGCCCTCGAGCAGTACTTC. Encoded protein: CATSRKRQGALEQYF. This sequence joins TRBV15 and TRBJ2-7, with 10 bases aligning to TRBD1. The CDR3 has 15 amino acids. Germline V gene lookup returns CDR1 LNHNV and CDR2 YYDKDF (reference sequence). The trim removed 2 bases at V and 6 bases at J, leaving 7 bases unmatched.

This clonotype has at least ten counts. The rearrangement links TRBV10-3 to TRBJ1-4; the match to TRBD1 covers 8 bases. CDR1 ENHRY and CDR2 SYGVKD come from the germline V gene. V shed 10 bases and J 1 base; nucleotides not matched to a gene: 8. CDR3 length equals 15 residues. The CDR3 reads CATKTGQGTNEKLFF. CDR3 sequence (DNA): TGTGCCACCAAAACCGGACAGGGAACTAATGAAAAACTGTTTTTT.